The rows below give T cell receptor beta chains drawn from one sample of a study of blood T cell repertoires in COVID-19. Using immunoSEQ multiplex PCR, the repertoire was profiled, and TCRdb retains in-frame clones only, with some absent. The top ten hold 9% to 9.5% of the sample, which has 280,000 or so clones, 88% seen once. The sequenced material came from peripheral blood. Receptors were obtained from a man between 18 and 29 years old with active or convalescent COVID-19. Each CDR3 is given with its conserved first and last residue. A D gene is named only where the DNA matches it firmly. Clone size is given for some rows only: seen once, a few or many times, or a class if the clone is expanded.

V gene	clone size	D gene	J gene	CDR3 DNA	CDR3 protein
TRBV12-1	-	-	TRBJ2-3	TGTGCCAGCAGCCCACTGACAGGGGGCGCGGAAGATACGCAGTATTTT	CASSPLTGGAEDTQYF
TRBV4-1	-	TRBD1	TRBJ1-4	TGCGCCAGCAGCCAAGGAGGGGGCGTTCGAGAAAAACTGTTTTTT	CASSQGGGVREKLFF
TRBV19	few	-	TRBJ2-2	TGTGCCAGTAGTGGAACAAGACTACCTGACACCGGGGAGCTGTTTTTT	CASSGTRLPDTGELFF
TRBV3-1/TRBV3-2	-	-	TRBJ2-1	TGTGCCAGCAGCCAAGAGGATAGGTTACCAGGGAAGCAGTTCTTC	CASSQEDRLPGKQFF
TRBV7-2	-	-	TRBJ2-2	TGTGCCAGCAGCTCTACGGGAATTTCCGGGGAGCTGTTTTTT	CASSSTGISGELFF
TRBV2	few	TRBD1	TRBJ1-6	TGTGCCGGAACAGGGGAGGCGGGTAATTCACCCCTCCACTTT	CAGTGEAGNSPLHF
TRBV19	few	TRBD2	TRBJ2-2	TGTGCCAGTGGGACTAGCGGGGGGGCCGAGCTGTTTTTT	CASGTSGGAELFF
TRBV14	-	TRBD1	TRBJ1-1	TGTGCCAGCAGCCAGGGACAGGGTTACACTGAAGCTTTCTTT	CASSQGQGYTEAFF
TRBV19	-	-	TRBJ1-1	TGTGCCAGTAGTATATCAGAGAACACTGAAGCTTTCTTT	CASSISENTEAFF
TRBV5-4	-	-	TRBJ2-4	TGTGCCAGCAGCTCGGGGTCGGGCAGGAGCGGGTCCAAAAACATTCAGTACTTC	CASSSGSGRSGSKNIQYF
TRBV3-1/TRBV3-2	-	-	TRBJ1-3	TGTGCCAGCAGCCAAGAGGGCACCAACTCTGGAAACACCATATATTTT	CASSQEGTNSGNTIYF
TRBV19	-	TRBD2	TRBJ2-3	TGTGCCAGTAGTATAGATCTTCCCGGACTAGCGGGGGGGCAAGATACGCAGTATTTT	CASSIDLPGLAGGQDTQYF
TRBV15	-	TRBD1	TRBJ2-7	TGTGCCACCAGCAGAGAGGTAGAGGGACAGCCAACCTACGAGCAGTACTTC	CATSREVEGQPTYEQYF
TRBV5-1	-	-	TRBJ2-1	TGCGCCAGCAGCTTGGCCGGGGCGGGGAAATACAATGAGCAGTTCTTC	CASSLAGAGKYNEQFF
TRBV4-1	-	-	TRBJ1-3	TGCGCCAGCAGCCAAGCAGGGCTTACTGGAAACACCATATATTTT	CASSQAGLTGNTIYF
TRBV5-6	once	-	TRBJ2-6	TGTGCCAGCAGATTCGGAGGCCCTGGGGCCAACGTCCTGACTTTC	CASRFGGPGANVLTF
TRBV9	-	-	TRBJ2-1	TGTGCCAGCAGCGTAAAGACGGGGGGCTGGGAGGAGCAGTTCTTC	CASSVKTGGWEEQFF
TRBV19	-	TRBD1	TRBJ1-2	TGTGCCAGTAGTCCGGGACAGGGGCTAGGTGGCTACACCTTC	CASSPGQGLGGYTF
TRBV6-1	-	TRBD1	TRBJ1-2	TGTGCCAGCAGTGTAACGTGGGCAGGGGGCGATAACTATGGCTACACCTTC	CASSVTWAGGDNYGYTF
TRBV4-1	-	TRBD2	TRBJ2-7	TGCGCCAGCAGCCAAGATTGGTCTAGCGGGACGCGGGGGCAGTACTTC	CASSQDWSSGTRGQYF
TRBV18	few	TRBD1	TRBJ1-3	TGTGCCAGCTCACCCGGACAGGGGGCGTCCGGAAACACCATATATTTT	CASSPGQGASGNTIYF
TRBV2	-	-	TRBJ2-2	TGTGCCAGCAGTGAAAACAGGGTGGGCACCGGGGAGCTGTTTTTT	CASSENRVGTGELFF
TRBV11-2	-	TRBD1	TRBJ2-5	TGTGCCAGCAGCCCGACAGGGGCTTGGGAGACCCAGTACTTC	CASSPTGAWETQYF
TRBV2	-	TRBD1	TRBJ1-1	TGTGCCAGCAGCTTGGACAGGGGGCGAGGGAACACTGAAGCTTTCTTT	CASSLDRGRGNTEAFF
TRBV4-1	few	-	TRBJ2-7	TGCGCCAGCAGCCAAGGCGTTACAGCAATCTACGAGCAGTACTTC	CASSQGVTAIYEQYF
TRBV11-2	-	TRBD1	TRBJ1-5	TGTGCCAGCAGCCCAACTTCAGGGGGGCCCAATCAGCCCCAGCATTTT	CASSPTSGGPNQPQHF
TRBV2	-	TRBD1	TRBJ2-6	TGTGCCAGCAGGGACAGGAGCTCTGGGGCCAACGTCCTGACTTTC	CASRDRSSGANVLTF